These 27 T cell receptor beta chains came from one sample sequenced in a study of a mutant IDH1 vaccine in newly diagnosed glioma. Stated time point: week 5, during vaccination. Doses of 300 ug of mutant IDH1 20-mer peptide were given with topical imiquimod. These receptors are not linked to any known antigen. Clones were sequenced by immunoSEQ multiplex PCR, and TCRdb holds only the in-frame ones, with some missing. This table holds about 29,000 clones, 87% found once. Sequencing was performed on peripheral blood mononuclear cells (PBMCs), taken from a glioma patient whose treatment included an IDH1 peptide vaccine. These receptors all stem from a woman aged 40 to 50 with glioma. Some clones in this sample may be carry-over from other donors' samples.

CDR3: CSVAPGDGNYGYTF. DNA of the CDR3: TGCAGCGTTGCACCCGGCGACGGTAACTATGGCTACACCTTC. This sequence joins TRBV29-1 and TRBJ1-2; D gene unclear. Germline CDR1 reads SQVTM; CDR2 reads ANQGSEA. V was shortened by 4 bases and J by 1 base, with 13 bases between the two germline ends. The CDR3 totals 14 residues.

The rearrangement joins TRBV18 to TRBJ1-4; D possibly corresponds to TRBD1 (6 bases). This CDR3 has 12 amino acids. CDR1 KGHSH and CDR2 LQKENI come from the germline V gene. Trimming removed 5 bases from V and 6 bases from J, with 7 bases in between. CDR3 residues: CASSRTDEKLFF. The CDR3 coding sequence is TGTGCCAGCTCAAGGACAGATGAAAAACTGTTTTTT. Complete variable domain (other parts from reference TRBV18 and TRBJ1-4): NAGVMQNPRHLVRRRGQEARLRCSPMKGHSHVYWYRQLPEEGLKFMVYLQKENIIDESGMPKERFSAEFPKEGPSILRIQQVVRGDSAAYFCASSRTDEKLFFGSGTQLSVL.

The chain is built from TRBV9 and TRBJ2-5, with 8 bases fitting TRBD2. The germline V gene has CDR1 SGDLS and CDR2 YYNGEE. CDR3 length: 14 amino acids. Trimming took 4 bases from V and 5 from J; bases not matched to a gene: 7. CDR3 nucleotide sequence: TGTGCCAGCAGCCCGCGGGAGGTGCGGGAGACCCAGTACTTC. Translation gives CASSPREVRETQYF.

The chain combines TRBV4-1 with TRBJ1-1, with TRBD1 identical over 8 bases. The CDR3 is 17 residues long. V lost 1 base and J lost 5; bases outside the gene matches: 12. Looked up from germline, CDR1 is MGHRA and CDR2 is YSYEKL. The CDR3 here is CASSQAVAGGAGTEAFF. The DNA for the CDR3 is TGCGCCAGCAGCCAAGCCGTCGCAGGGGGCGCGGGTACTGAAGCTTTCTTT.

The rearrangement uses TRBV28 and TRBJ1-2; tentatively, D is TRBD1 (6 bases). V lost 6 bases to trimming and J lost 5 bases, with 16 bases between them. The CDR3 has 14 amino acids. Germline V CDR1 and CDR2: MDHEN, SYDVKM. CDR3 nucleotide sequence: TGTGCCAGCAGCCGGGAGGGGGGGCGGTATGGCTACACCTTC. Amino acid sequence: CASSREGGRYGYTF.

The rearrangement uses TRBV2 and TRBJ2-2; D may match TRBD1 or TRBD2 (5 bases each). The CDR3 spans 17 residues. Trimming removed 6 bases at V and 5 bases at J, with 22 bases between. Looked up from germline, CDR1 is SNHLY and CDR2 is FYNNEI. The CDR3 loop reads CASREYAGTATTGELFF. The CDR3 DNA reads TGTGCCAGCAGAGAATACGCCGGGACGGCGACTACCGGGGAGCTGTTTTTT.

The chain employs TRBV2 and TRBJ2-1; D not resolved. V lost 8 bases, J lost 5 bases, and 13 bases lay in between. The V gene's germline CDR1 is SNHLY and CDR2 FYNNEI. The CDR3 is 13 amino acids. The CDR3 loop is CASPEELHNEQFF. The CDR3 DNA is TGTGCCAGCCCCGAGGAGCTACACAATGAGCAGTTCTTC.

This rearrangement joins TRBV25-1 to TRBJ1-5, with 7 bases matching TRBD1. The CDR3 is 14 residues long. The junction had 4 bases not matched to a gene; V was cut back by 6 bases and J by 2 bases. The germline gives CDR1 MGHDK, CDR2 SYGVNS. The CDR3 region has the DNA TGTGCCAGCAGCAGGGGGGGAGGCAATCAGCCCCAGCATTTT. It translates to CASSRGGGNQPQHF.

CDR3 DNA sequence: TGTGCCACCAGCTTTCCAGGGAGCACTGAAGCTTTCTTT. This sequence encodes CATSFPGSTEAFF. The chain recombines TRBV15 with TRBJ1-1; tentatively, D is TRBD1 (5 bases). The CDR3 has 13 amino acids. Trimming shortened V by 5 bases and J by 4 bases, and 11 bases separated the two germline ends. Per germline, CDR1 LNHNV and CDR2 YYDKDF (reference sequence).

The rearrangement joins TRBV19 to TRBJ2-2; D not certain. The germline CDR1 and CDR2 sequences are LNHDA and SQIVND (reference sequence). The CDR3 length is 12 residues. The V end was cut by 5 bases, the J end by 12 bases, with 13 bases between. The CDR3 sequence: CASSPQIHKLFF. The CDR3 DNA follows: TGTGCCAGTAGTCCCCAGATCCATAAGCTGTTTTTT.

The chain uses TRBV9 and TRBJ2-2, with 7 positions matching TRBD2. Trimming at V came to 4 bases and at J to 5 bases, leaving 8 bases not matched to a gene. CDR1 and CDR2 (germline): SGDLS, YYNGEE. This CDR3 has 15 residues. The CDR3 DNA sequence: TGTGCCAGCAGCCTAGGACTAGTTGGAACCGGGGAGCTGTTTTTT. Its protein product is CASSLGLVGTGELFF.

The chain has TRBV6-1 and TRBJ1-3, with no clear D. The V gene's germline CDR1 is MNHNS and CDR2 SASEGT. This CDR3 region has 14 residues. Trimming cost V 7 bases and J 4 bases, with 14 bases left between them. The CDR3 DNA is TGTGCCAGCACCATGGAGGGAGTCGGAAACACCATATATTTT. This codes for CASTMEGVGNTIYF.

The J gene is TRBJ2-1, the V gene TRBV5-1; a weak D match, TRBD2 (6 bases). Trimming took 4 bases from V and 9 from J, leaving 23 bases between them. In germline, CDR1 is SGHRS, CDR2 YFSETQ. This CDR3 comprises 16 residues. The CDR3 loop reads CASSGLGEEGTGEQFF. CDR3 sequence (DNA): TGCGCCAGCAGCGGATTGGGGGAGGAAGGAACCGGTGAGCAGTTCTTC.

The genes are TRBV2 and TRBJ2-3, with D uncertain. From germline, CDR1 is SNHLY and CDR2 FYNNEI. This CDR3 is 13 amino acids long. Between the trimmed V and J ends, which lost 2 bases and 2 bases, there was a span of 5 bases. For the CDR3, the DNA is TGTGCCAGCAGTGAACAGGCCACAGATACGCAGTATTTT. This sequence encodes CASSEQATDTQYF. Full variable domain (rest looked up from reference TRBV2 and TRBJ2-3): EPEVTQTPSHQVTQMGQEVILRCVPISNHLYFYWYRQILGQKVEFLVSFYNNEISEKSEIFDDQFSVERPDGSNFTLKIRSTKLEDSAMYFCASSEQATDTQYFGPGTRLTVL.

V usage is TRBV9 and J usage is TRBJ2-1, with D uncertain. Germline CDR1 is SGDLS and CDR2 is YYNGEE. The V gene lost 4 bases and the J gene lost 4 bases, with 6 bases spanning the gap. The CDR3 has 12 amino acids. In DNA, the CDR3 is TGTGCCAGCAGCCAAGGGTACAATGAGCAGTTCTTC. It specifies CASSQGYNEQFF.

V gene TRBV28 combines with J gene TRBJ1-1; no clear D. V shed 1 base and J shed 11 bases, with 11 bases lying between them. This CDR3 is built from 12 residues. Per the germline V gene, CDR1 is MDHEN and CDR2 is SYDVKM. DNA of the CDR3: TGTGCCAGCAGTTTATATTCCGGGTTGGCTTTCTTT. This codes for CASSLYSGLAFF.

V gene TRBV5-1 combines with J gene TRBJ1-6; no definite D call. This CDR3 is 14 amino acids long. The ends were cut back, 0 bases at V and 7 bases at J, with 8 bases in the middle. Looked up from germline, CDR1 is SGHRS and CDR2 is YFSETQ. The CDR3, as DNA: TGCGCCAGCAGCTTGGGGGGAAACAATTCACCCCTCCACTTT. This gives the protein CASSLGGNNSPLHF.

The chain is built from TRBV5-1 and TRBJ2-5; the D gene is possibly TRBD2 (6 bases). The CDR3 runs 13 residues. V was clipped by 4 bases and J by 0 bases, with 7 bases between them. Germline assignment: CDR1 SGHRS and CDR2 YFSETQ. This CDR3 reads CASSPGDQETQYF. CDR3 nucleotide sequence: TGCGCCAGCAGCCCGGGAGACCAAGAGACCCAGTACTTC.

The genes are TRBV13 and TRBJ2-3; the D gene is possibly TRBD1 (6 bases). Germline-derived CDR1 and CDR2 are PRHDT and FYEKMQ (reference sequence). V shed 3 bases and J shed 3 bases, with 19 bases lying between them. There are 17 residues in the CDR3. The CDR3 sequence: CASSFRVPGVSTDTQYF. The CDR3 coding sequence is TGTGCCAGCAGCTTTCGGGTACCAGGGGTTTCAACAGATACGCAGTATTTT.

The J gene is TRBJ2-2, the V gene TRBV4-3; TRBD2 matches 9 bases. The length of the CDR3 is 17 residues. V lost 2 bases and J lost 7; bases outside the gene matches: 11. The germline V gene has CDR1 LGHNA and CDR2 YSLEER. CDR3: CASSQMLVAGAHGELFF. CDR3 nucleotides: TGCGCCAGCAGCCAAATGCTGGTAGCGGGAGCCCACGGGGAGCTGTTTTTT.

The chain combines TRBV5-1 with TRBJ2-7; D gene unclear. V lost 4 bases, J lost 6 bases, and 11 bases lay in between. Per germline, CDR1 SGHRS and CDR2 YFSETQ. The CDR3 is 12 amino acids. DNA for the CDR3: TGCGCCAGCAGCCCCCCCATCTCCGAGCAGTACTTC. Its protein is CASSPPISEQYF.

The V call is TRBV9, the J call TRBJ2-7; D is perhaps TRBD1 (7 bases). The CDR3 loop spans 15 amino acids. Trimming pared 0 bases from V and 2 bases from J, leaving 12 bases between. Germline V gives CDR1 SGDLS, CDR2 YYNGEE. The DNA for the CDR3 is TGTGCCAGCAGCGTAGCGGACAGGAGGGCCTACGAGCAGTACTTC. Amino acid sequence: CASSVADRRAYEQYF.

The gene calls are TRBV19 and TRBJ2-7; 8 positions agree with TRBD1. The germline V gene has CDR1 LNHDA and CDR2 SQIVND (reference sequence). The CDR3 sequence is 15 residues long. V dropped 4 bases and J dropped 0; count of bases not matched to a gene: 5. The DNA for the CDR3 is TGTGCCAGTAGTAGGAGGCAGGGGGCCTCCTACGAGCAGTACTTC. As protein: CASSRRQGASYEQYF.

The table lists this clone with a count of one. The genes are TRBV5-1 and TRBJ2-5, with 8 bases identical to TRBD2. The CDR3 runs to 16 residues. From germline, CDR1 is SGHRS and CDR2 YFSETQ. The trim removed 4 bases at V and 5 bases at J, leaving 13 bases unmatched. The CDR3 sequence is CASSETLGLAGETQYF. CDR3 sequence (DNA): TGCGCCAGCAGCGAGACCCTCGGACTAGCCGGTGAGACCCAGTACTTC.

This clone came up a few times. J is TRBJ2-1 and V is TRBV27; 10 bases are a match to TRBD1. The CDR3 loop spans 16 amino acids. J lost 6 bases, V lost 5 bases, and 10 bases had no gene match. Germline V gene data show CDR1 as MNHEY and CDR2 as SMNVEV (reference sequence). CDR3 region: CASSPLRTGGFNEQFF. CDR3 in DNA: TGTGCCAGCAGTCCCCTGAGGACAGGGGGTTTCAATGAGCAGTTCTTC.

The genes are TRBV18 and TRBJ1-1; TRBD1 matches 8 bases. Germline CDR1 KGHSH, CDR2 LQKENI. This CDR3 comprises 16 residues. V lost 3 bases and J lost 0; bases outside the gene matches: 6. CDR3 amino acids: CASSPGTGQLNTEAFF. The CDR3 coding sequence is TGTGCCAGCTCACCTGGGACAGGACAATTGAACACTGAAGCTTTCTTT.

This clone was seen a few times. This chain links TRBV7-2 with TRBJ2-3; 12 positions match TRBD2. The CDR3 contains 14 residues. V dropped 11 bases and J dropped 7; count of bases not matched to a gene: 10. Per the germline V gene, CDR1 is SGHTA and CDR2 is FQGNSA. In DNA form, the CDR3 reads TGTGCCTCCGCTCCTAGCGGGGGGGGCTATACGCAGTATTTT. This gives the protein CASAPSGGGYTQYF.